This T cell receptor (beta chain) originates from a study of radiotherapy plus CTLA-4 blockade in lung cancer. Study background: Objective responses were seen in about a sixth of patients, disease control in 25% to 35%.

Some clones are missing from TCRdb's copy, which holds only in-frame ones; the method was immunoSEQ multiplex PCR. The sample records about 51,000 clones, around 79% being singletons. Patients had chemo-refractory metastatic non-small-cell lung cancer and received focal radiation plus CTLA-4 blockade that used ipilimumab. This clonotype was sampled from a human donor with non-small cell lung cancer whose response to radiotherapy plus ipilimumab could not be evaluated. Sequencing was performed on peripheral blood, taken from a patient treated with radiotherapy plus ipilimumab.

CDR3 region: CASSPRRVGSYEQYF. Here the CDR3 DNA reads TGTGCCAGCAGTCCCAGGAGGGTCGGCTCCTACGAGCAGTACTTC. The V call is TRBV28, the J call TRBJ2-7; TRBD2 might be the D (6 bases). Per the germline V gene, CDR1 is MDHEN and CDR2 is SYDVKM. V lost 5 bases and J lost 0, with 14 bases in between. The CDR3 length is 15 residues.